This is a list of T cell receptor beta chains from one sample in a study of T cells in Graves' hyperthyroidism and ophthalmopathy. TCRdb passed the multiplex PCR reads through MiXCR, listing each CDR3 protein once. The data contain hundreds of thousands of distinct CDR3 sequences, less than 25% of them singletons. Sequencing was done on a sample of blood. The receptors here all came from a man under 40 with Graves' ophthalmopathy. Each CDR3 is given with its conserved first and last residue. The D gene is left open where the match is weak. A row's size may be missing; if present it is once, few, many or a size class.

v_call,j_call,d_call,cdr3_length,clone_size,cdr3_nt,cdr3_aa
TRBV6-1,TRBJ1-4,-,14,few,TGTGCCAGCAGCCCCGGGCTTCGGGGCGAAAAACTGTTTTTT,CASSPGLRGEKLFF
TRBV13,TRBJ1-5,-,14,-,TGTGCCAGCAGCTTAGTTGTGGGAGGGGAACCCCAGCATTTT,CASSLVVGGEPQHF
TRBV29-1,TRBJ1-1,-,11,few,TGCAGCGTTGAGGGTAGGGGACATGCTTTCTTT,CSVEGRGHAFF
TRBV6-6,TRBJ2-7,-,18,many,TGTGCCAGCAGTTACCCCGCAGGAGGGGCGGAATTTACCTACGAGCAGTACTTC,CASSYPAGGAEFTYEQYF
TRBV30,TRBJ1-1,-,11,many,TGTGCCTGCCAGTGGAACACTGAAGCTTTCTTT,CACQWNTEAFF
TRBV7-2,TRBJ1-3,-,14,-,TGTGCCTGCAGCCCTGGACTCTCTGGAAACACCATATATTTT,CACSPGLSGNTIYF
TRBV14,TRBJ2-3,-,11,-,TGTGCCAGCAGGACGTCCAATACGCAGTATTTT,CASRTSNTQYF
TRBV6-1,TRBJ2-2,TRBD2,14,many,TGTGCCAGCGGGACGGGCGCGGGGGCCGGGGAGCTGTTTTTT,CASGTGAGAGELFF
TRBV7-9,TRBJ2-7,-,15,-,TGTGCCAGCAGCGACCAAGGGGGAGTAACCTACGAGCAGTACTTC,CASSDQGGVTYEQYF
TRBV20-1,TRBJ1-2,TRBD1,14,many,TGCAGTGCTAGAGATACAGGGGAGAACTATGGCTACACCTTC,CSARDTGENYGYTF
TRBV27,TRBJ2-3,-,14,many,TGTGCCAGCAGTTCACTAAAATTCACAGATACGCAGTATTTT,CASSSLKFTDTQYF
TRBV7-9,TRBJ1-2,-,14,once,TGTGCCAGCAACTTAGTTCCCGGACTCTATGGCTACACCTTC,CASNLVPGLYGYTF
TRBV7-9,TRBJ2-3,-,15,few,TGTGCCAGCAGCCCCCGAGGGGACCCCACAGATACGCAGTATTTT,CASSPRGDPTDTQYF
TRBV15,TRBJ2-7,TRBD2,19,few,TGTGCCACCAGCAGGTCATTCCTACTAGCGGGAGTTTCGGGCTACGAGCAGTACTTC,CATSRSFLLAGVSGYEQYF
TRBV12-3/TRBV12-4,TRBJ2-5,-,13,many,TGTGCCAGCAGTTGGGTCATCCAAGAGACCCAGTACTTC,CASSWVIQETQYF
TRBV5-4,TRBJ2-7,TRBD2,14,few,TGTGCCAGCAGCTTGTCCGCGGGAGCCAACGAGCAGTACTTC,CASSLSAGANEQYF
TRBV28,TRBJ1-5,-,15,once,TGTGCCAGCAGTTTGGGGGCGGTTGGCAATCAGCCCCAGCATTTT,CASSLGAVGNQPQHF
TRBV28,TRBJ2-7,TRBD2,18,many,TGTGCCAGCAGTTCGAGGACTAGCTCCCACCTTGGGTCCTACGAGCAGTACTTC,CASSSRTSSHLGSYEQYF
TRBV4-1,TRBJ1-1,-,13,-,TGCGCCAGCAGCCAAGTCGGGTTGAGTGAAGCTTTCTTT,CASSQVGLSEAFF
TRBV7-9,TRBJ1-1,-,14,-,TGTGCCACCACACCCCCGGAGAGGGGCCCTGAAGCTTTCTTT,CATTPPERGPEAFF
TRBV6-5,TRBJ1-2,TRBD1,15,-,TGTGCCAGCAGTTACAAATCGGACAGGCCCTATGGCTACACCTTC,CASSYKSDRPYGYTF
TRBV4-3,TRBJ2-5,TRBD1,15,-,TGCGCCAGCAGCCGTTACAGGGGGTCCAAAGAGACCCAGTACTTC,CASSRYRGSKETQYF
TRBV9,TRBJ2-3,-,12,-,TGTGCCAGCAGCGTGTTGGTCGATACGCAGTATTTT,CASSVLVDTQYF
TRBV24-1,TRBJ2-3,TRBD2,17,few,TGTGCCACCAGTGATTTAGGGACTAGCGGGAAAGAAGATACGCAGTATTTT,CATSDLGTSGKEDTQYF
TRBV7-2,TRBJ2-3,-,16,-,TGTGCCAGCAGCCCATCCCGGGGACGGATGACAGATACGCAGTATTTT,CASSPSRGRMTDTQYF
TRBV19,TRBJ2-1,-,15,-,TGTGCCAGTAGTATTTCCGGACTTACTCTCAATGAGCAGTTCTTC,CASSISGLTLNEQFF
TRBV7-3,TRBJ2-3,TRBD2,17,-,TGTGCCAGCAGCTTAGGGCCGGGACTAACGAACACAGATACGCAGTATTTT,CASSLGPGLTNTDTQYF
TRBV5-1,TRBJ2-2,-,15,few,TGCGCCAGCAGCTTTGGGGTTCCAAACACCGGGGAGCTGTTTTTT,CASSFGVPNTGELFF
TRBV2,TRBJ1-3,TRBD1,16,-,TGTGCCAGCAGACCACCCTGGACAGGCTCTGGAAACACCATATATTTT,CASRPPWTGSGNTIYF
TRBV11-2,TRBJ2-1,-,15,many,TGTGCCAGCAGCCCAGCGGGCGGGACAGTCAATGAGCAGTTCTTC,CASSPAGGTVNEQFF
TRBV7-2,TRBJ1-1,-,13,-,TGTGCCAGCAGCCTATCGGACAGACCTGAAGCTTTCTTT,CASSLSDRPEAFF
TRBV28,TRBJ2-1,TRBD2,14,-,TGTGCCAGTAATCCGGGACTAGTGGGAGATGAGCAGTTCTTC,CASNPGLVGDEQFF
TRBV7-8,TRBJ1-6,-,17,few,TGTGCCAGCAGCTTAGTGGGTTACGGGGGGCGGGATTCACCCCTCCACTTT,CASSLVGYGGRDSPLHF
TRBV6-1,TRBJ1-2,TRBD1,14,-,TGTGCCAGCAGATTTGGACAGGCGCATGATGGCTACACCTTC,CASRFGQAHDGYTF
TRBV7-2,TRBJ2-3,-,12,-,TGTGCCAGCAGTCCCCACATAGATACGCAGTATTTT,CASSPHIDTQYF
TRBV12-3/TRBV12-4,TRBJ2-3,-,16,few,TGTGCCAGCAGTCACCAGGGTGGGCTTGACGCAGATACGCAGTATTTT,CASSHQGGLDADTQYF
TRBV3-1,TRBJ2-2,-,14,few,TGTGCCAGCAGCCAATCTGGGGGAACCGGGGAGCTGTTTTTT,CASSQSGGTGELFF
TRBV7-2,TRBJ2-7,-,15,many,TGTGCCAGCAGCTTGTCCGTGGGGCTGCTGGATGAGCAGTACTTC,CASSLSVGLLDEQYF
TRBV28,TRBJ2-1,TRBD2,14,-,TGTGCCAGCAGCCTACCCAGCGGGAGTAATGAGCAGTCCTTC,CASSLPSGSNEQSF
TRBV9,TRBJ2-5,TRBD2,17,-,TGTGCCAGCAGCGTATCTGGACTAGCGCTGGGGGAAGAGACCCAGTACTTC,CASSVSGLALGEETQYF
TRBV3-1,TRBJ1-1,-,12,few,TGTGCCAGCAACCAAGGGGGGCCTGAAGCTTTCTTT,CASNQGGPEAFF
TRBV2,TRBJ2-1,TRBD2,16,-,TGTGCCAGCAGATATGGACTAGCGGGACGCACGGATGAGCAGTTCTTC,CASRYGLAGRTDEQFF
TRBV24-1,TRBJ2-6,TRBD1,18,few,TGTGCCACCAGTGCGGGACAGTCAATTTCCTCTGGGGCCAACGTCCTGACTTTC,CATSAGQSISSGANVLTF
TRBV24-1,TRBJ1-3,-,14,-,TGTGCCACCAGTGATTCGGCAACGGGGAACACCATATATTTT,CATSDSATGNTIYF
TRBV10-3,TRBJ2-7,TRBD1,16,once,TGTGCCATCAGCTACTCCGGGACAGGGTTCCTCTACGAGCAGTACTTC,CAISYSGTGFLYEQYF
TRBV6-2/TRBV6-3,TRBJ2-7,-,15,-,TGTGCCAGCAGTGACACGATCAACTCCTCCTACGAGCAGTACTTC,CASSDTINSSYEQYF
TRBV28,TRBJ1-2,-,15,many,TGTGCCAGCAGTTTACAGACCGGGGTGGAGGTTGGCTACACCTTC,CASSLQTGVEVGYTF
TRBV20-1,TRBJ1-1,-,16,-,TGCAGTACTAGACCGACAAGAAGGCGAGGGGACACTGAAGCTTTCTTT,CSTRPTRRRGDTEAFF
TRBV28,TRBJ1-5,-,13,many,TGTGCCACCACGTACAGGACCAATCAGCCCCAGCATTTT,CATTYRTNQPQHF
TRBV7-9,TRBJ2-1,-,14,many,TGTGCCAGCAGCTTGGCGTCGCCCTACAATGAGCAGTTCTTC,CASSLASPYNEQFF
TRBV5-4,TRBJ2-7,-,15,-,TGTGCCAGCAGCTTTTTTGCGGCCCTATCTGGCGAGCAGTACTTC,CASSFFAALSGEQYF
TRBV18,TRBJ1-1,-,16,few,TGTGCCAGCTCACCACCTTGGGGTAATATGAACACTGAAGCTTTCTTT,CASSPPWGNMNTEAFF
TRBV13,TRBJ2-3,TRBD2,17,many,TGTGCCAGCAGCTTAGGTTCGTCGCTAGCGGGACCAGATACGCAGTATTTT,CASSLGSSLAGPDTQYF
TRBV29-1,TRBJ2-2,-,10,-,TGCAGGGTTGGAACCGGGGAGCTGTTTTTT,CRVGTGELFF
TRBV7-2,TRBJ1-6,-,12,many,TGTGCCAGCAACAGGGCGGGTTCACCCCTCCACTTT,CASNRAGSPLHF
TRBV12-3/TRBV12-4,TRBJ2-7,TRBD1,14,few,TGTGCCAGCAGTCAGACAGGGGGCAACTACGAGCAGTACTTC,CASSQTGGNYEQYF